This TCR beta chain derives from a study of blood T cell repertoires in COVID-19. For the study at large: COVID-19 samples, acute and convalescent, were from the United States, Italy and Spain. PBMCs, B-cell-depleted T cells, or T cells provided the cDNA or gDNA that made up the material.

Using immunoSEQ multiplex PCR, the repertoire was profiled, and TCRdb retains in-frame clones only, with some absent. This sample has some 200,000 clones, with 80% to 90% found just once. Clinical histories supplied by participants themselves formed the basis of cohort assignment. Unmatched junction bases numbered 7, after V lost 6 bases and J lost 8 bases. The CDR3 is made up of 11 amino acids. CDR1 DFQATT and CDR2 SNEGSKA come from the germline V gene (reference sequence). Sequenced input: PBMCs or T cells enriched from blood (not recorded which). The source is a woman aged 50 to 65 in a cohort exposed to, infected with or recovered from COVID-19 (not recorded which). The chain is built from TRBV20-1 and TRBJ2-7; 7 positions agree with TRBD1. The CDR3 nucleotides read TGCAGTGCCATTGACAGGGCCAAGCAGTACTTC. Translation gives CSAIDRAKQYF.